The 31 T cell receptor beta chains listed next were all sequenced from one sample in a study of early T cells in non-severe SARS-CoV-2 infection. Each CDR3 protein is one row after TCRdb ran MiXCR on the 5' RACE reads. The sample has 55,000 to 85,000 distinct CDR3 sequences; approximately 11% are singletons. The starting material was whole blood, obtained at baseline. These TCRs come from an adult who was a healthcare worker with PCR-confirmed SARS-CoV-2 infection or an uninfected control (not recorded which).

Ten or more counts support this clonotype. The CDR3 bases are TGTGCCAGCAGTTTAGAGCAGGACCGCACAGATACGCAGTATTTT. It translates to CASSLEQDRTDTQYF. This chain connects TRBV28 to TRBJ2-3, with no clear D. The CDR3 consists of 15 residues. In germline, CDR1 is MDHEN, CDR2 SYDVKM. Trimming removed 2 bases from V and 1 base from J, with 10 bases in between.

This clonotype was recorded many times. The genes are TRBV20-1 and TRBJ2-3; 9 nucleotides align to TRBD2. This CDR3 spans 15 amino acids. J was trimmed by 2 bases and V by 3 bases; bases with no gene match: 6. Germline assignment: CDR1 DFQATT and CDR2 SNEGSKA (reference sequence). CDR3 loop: CSASLSGRTTDTQYF. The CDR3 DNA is TGCAGTGCTAGTTTAAGCGGGAGGACCACAGATACGCAGTATTTT.

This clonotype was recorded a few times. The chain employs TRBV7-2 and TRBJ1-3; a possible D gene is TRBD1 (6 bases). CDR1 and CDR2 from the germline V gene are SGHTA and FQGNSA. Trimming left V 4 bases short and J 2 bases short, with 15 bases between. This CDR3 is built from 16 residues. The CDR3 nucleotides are TGTGCCAGCAGCTCTTACACAGGGAAAACTGGAAACACCATATATTTT. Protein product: CASSSYTGKTGNTIYF.

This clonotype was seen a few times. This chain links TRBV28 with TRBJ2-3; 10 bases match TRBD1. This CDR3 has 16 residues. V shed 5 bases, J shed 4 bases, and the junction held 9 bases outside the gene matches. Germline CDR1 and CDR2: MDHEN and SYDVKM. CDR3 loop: CASSPIGQGGADTQYF. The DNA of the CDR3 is TGTGCCAGCAGTCCAATCGGACAGGGGGGAGCAGATACGCAGTATTTT.

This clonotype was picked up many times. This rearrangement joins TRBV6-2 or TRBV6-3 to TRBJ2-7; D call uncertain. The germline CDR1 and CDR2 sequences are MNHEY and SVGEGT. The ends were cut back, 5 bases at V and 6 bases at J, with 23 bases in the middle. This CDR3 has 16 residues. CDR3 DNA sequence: TGTGCCAGCAGTCAAACTCGCCTGGTAGCCGGACGCGAGCAGTACTTC. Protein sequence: CASSQTRLVAGREQYF.

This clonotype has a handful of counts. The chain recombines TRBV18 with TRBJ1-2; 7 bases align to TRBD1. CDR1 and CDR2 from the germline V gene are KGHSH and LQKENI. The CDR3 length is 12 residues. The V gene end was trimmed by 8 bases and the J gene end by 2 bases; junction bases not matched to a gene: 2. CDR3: CASTTGNYGYTF. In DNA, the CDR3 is TGTGCCAGCACGACAGGGAACTATGGCTACACCTTC.

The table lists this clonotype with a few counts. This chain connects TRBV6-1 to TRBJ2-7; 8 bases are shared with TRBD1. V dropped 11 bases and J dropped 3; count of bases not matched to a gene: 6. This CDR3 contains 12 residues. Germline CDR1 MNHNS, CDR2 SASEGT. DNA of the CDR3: TGTGCCGGCGGACAGGGAGGCTACGAGCAGTACTTC. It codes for CAGGQGGYEQYF.

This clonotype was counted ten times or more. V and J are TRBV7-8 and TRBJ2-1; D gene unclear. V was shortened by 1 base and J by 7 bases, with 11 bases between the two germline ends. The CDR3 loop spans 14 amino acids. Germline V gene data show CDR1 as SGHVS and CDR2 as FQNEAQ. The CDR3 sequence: CASSLDFGVNEQFF. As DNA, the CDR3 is TGTGCCAGCAGCTTAGATTTCGGAGTGAATGAGCAGTTCTTC.

The DNA of the CDR3 is TGTGCCAGCAGTCGACTAGCCCGCGAGCAGTACTTC. Protein: CASSRLAREQYF. This chain joins TRBV6-2 or TRBV6-3 and TRBJ2-7; TRBD2 matches 7 bases. This CDR3 contains 12 residues. Germline CDR1 reads MNHEY; CDR2 reads SVGEGT. The V segment lost 5 bases and the J segment 6 bases; nucleotides outside the gene matches: 4.

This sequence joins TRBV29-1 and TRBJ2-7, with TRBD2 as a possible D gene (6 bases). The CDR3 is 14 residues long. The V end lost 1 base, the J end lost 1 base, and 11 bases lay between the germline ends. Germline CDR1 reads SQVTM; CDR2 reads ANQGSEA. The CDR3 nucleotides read TGCAGCGTTGAAGGCGGGGAACCTTCCTACGAGCAGTACTTC. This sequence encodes CSVEGGEPSYEQYF.

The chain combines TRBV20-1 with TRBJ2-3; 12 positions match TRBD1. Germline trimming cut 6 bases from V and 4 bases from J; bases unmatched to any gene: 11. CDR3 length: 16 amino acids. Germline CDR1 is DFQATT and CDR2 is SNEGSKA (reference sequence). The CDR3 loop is CSARVRDRGQSDTQYF. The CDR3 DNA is TGCAGTGCCCGAGTCCGGGACAGGGGGCAGTCAGATACGCAGTATTTT.

The CDR3 loop is CATSREVARGGFEQYF. The DNA of the CDR3 is TGTGCCACCAGCAGAGAGGTGGCTAGGGGAGGATTCGAGCAGTACTTC. The rearrangement joins TRBV15 to TRBJ2-7; tentatively, D is TRBD2 (6 bases). Germline V gives CDR1 LNHNV, CDR2 YYDKDF (reference sequence). The CDR3 extends over 16 amino acids. Trimming stripped 0 bases from V and 6 bases from J, with 18 bases between.

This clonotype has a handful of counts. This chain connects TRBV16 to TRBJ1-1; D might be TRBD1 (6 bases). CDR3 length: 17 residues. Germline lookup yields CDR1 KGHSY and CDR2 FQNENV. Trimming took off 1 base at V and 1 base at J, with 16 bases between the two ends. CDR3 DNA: TGTGCCAGCAGCCAATTTGTGGCAGGGGCTACGAACACTGAAGCTTTCTTT. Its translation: CASSQFVAGATNTEAFF.

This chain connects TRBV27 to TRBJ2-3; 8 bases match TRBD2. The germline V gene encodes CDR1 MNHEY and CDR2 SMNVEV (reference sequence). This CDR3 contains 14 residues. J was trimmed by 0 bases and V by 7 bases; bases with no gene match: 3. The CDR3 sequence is CASKLAASTDTQYF. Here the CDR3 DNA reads TGTGCCAGCAAACTAGCGGCAAGCACAGATACGCAGTATTTT.

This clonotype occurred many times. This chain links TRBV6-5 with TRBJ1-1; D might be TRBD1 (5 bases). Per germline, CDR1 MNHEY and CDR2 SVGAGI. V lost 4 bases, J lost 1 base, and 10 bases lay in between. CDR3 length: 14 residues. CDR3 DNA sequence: TGTGCCAGCAGTTCTCGACAGAAGAACACTGAAGCTTTCTTT. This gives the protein CASSSRQKNTEAFF.

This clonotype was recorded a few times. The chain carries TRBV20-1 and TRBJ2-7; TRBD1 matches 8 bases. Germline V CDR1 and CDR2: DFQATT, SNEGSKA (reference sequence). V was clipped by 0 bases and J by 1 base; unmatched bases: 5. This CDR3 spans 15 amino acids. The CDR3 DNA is TGCAGTGCTAGAGAGGCGACAGGGGCTTCCTACGAGCAGTACTTC. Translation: CSAREATGASYEQYF.

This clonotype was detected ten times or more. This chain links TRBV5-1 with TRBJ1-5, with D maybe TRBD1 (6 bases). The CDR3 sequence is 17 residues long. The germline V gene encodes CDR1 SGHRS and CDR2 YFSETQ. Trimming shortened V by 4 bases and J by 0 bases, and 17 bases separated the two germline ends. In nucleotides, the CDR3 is TGCGCCAGCAGCCTTACCCCAACAGGGTATAGCAATCAGCCCCAGCATTTT. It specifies CASSLTPTGYSNQPQHF.

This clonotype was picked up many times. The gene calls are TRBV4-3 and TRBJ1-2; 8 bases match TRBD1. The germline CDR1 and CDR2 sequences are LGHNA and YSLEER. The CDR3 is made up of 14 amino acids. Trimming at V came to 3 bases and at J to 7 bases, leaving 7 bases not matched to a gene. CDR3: CASSQDQGAGGYTF. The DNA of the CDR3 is TGCGCCAGCAGCCAGGATCAGGGGGCGGGTGGCTACACCTTC.

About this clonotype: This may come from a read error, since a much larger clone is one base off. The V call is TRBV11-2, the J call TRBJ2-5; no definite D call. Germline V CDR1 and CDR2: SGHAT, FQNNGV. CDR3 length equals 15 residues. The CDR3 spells CVSSSQASDRETQYF. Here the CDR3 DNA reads TGTGTCAGCAGCTCTCAAGCGTCAGATCGTGAGACCCAGTACTTC.

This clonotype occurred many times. The CDR3 DNA reads as TGCGCCAGCAGCATACAGACAGGGGACTATGGCTACACCTTC. Protein sequence: CASSIQTGDYGYTF. The rearrangement links TRBV5-1 to TRBJ1-2, with TRBD1 matching over 8 bases. Germline V gives CDR1 SGHRS, CDR2 YFSETQ. With 4 bases clipped from V and 3 bases from J, the junction kept 5 bases outside the gene matches. The CDR3 runs 14 residues.

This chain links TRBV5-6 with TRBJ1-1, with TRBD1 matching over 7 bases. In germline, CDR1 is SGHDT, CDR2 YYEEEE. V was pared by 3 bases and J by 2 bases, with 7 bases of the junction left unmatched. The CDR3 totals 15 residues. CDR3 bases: TGTGCCAGCAGCTCGACAGGGACCAAAAACACTGAAGCTTTCTTT. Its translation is CASSSTGTKNTEAFF.

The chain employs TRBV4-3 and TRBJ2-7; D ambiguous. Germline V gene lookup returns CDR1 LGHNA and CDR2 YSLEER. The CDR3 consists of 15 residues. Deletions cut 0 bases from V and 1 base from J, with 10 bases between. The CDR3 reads CASSQDDKGSYEQYF. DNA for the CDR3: TGCGCCAGCAGCCAAGATGATAAGGGTTCCTACGAGCAGTACTTC.

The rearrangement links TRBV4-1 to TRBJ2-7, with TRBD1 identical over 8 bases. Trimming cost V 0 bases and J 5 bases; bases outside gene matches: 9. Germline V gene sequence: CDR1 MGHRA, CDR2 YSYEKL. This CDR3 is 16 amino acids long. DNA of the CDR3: TGCGCCAGCAGCCAAGATCCAGGGGGCTTCGGCGACGAGCAGTACTTC. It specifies CASSQDPGGFGDEQYF.

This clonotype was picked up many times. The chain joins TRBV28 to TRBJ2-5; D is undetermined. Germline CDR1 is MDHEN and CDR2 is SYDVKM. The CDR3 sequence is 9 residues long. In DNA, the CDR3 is TGTGGATTTCAAGAGACCCAGTACTTC. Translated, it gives CGFQETQYF.

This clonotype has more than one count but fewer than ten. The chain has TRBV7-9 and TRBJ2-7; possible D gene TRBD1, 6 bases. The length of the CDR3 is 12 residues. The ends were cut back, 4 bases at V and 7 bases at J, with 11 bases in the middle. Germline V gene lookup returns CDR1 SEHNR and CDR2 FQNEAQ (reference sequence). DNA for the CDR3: TGTGCCAGCAGCTCAACAGGGTTAGAGCAGTACTTC. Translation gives CASSSTGLEQYF.

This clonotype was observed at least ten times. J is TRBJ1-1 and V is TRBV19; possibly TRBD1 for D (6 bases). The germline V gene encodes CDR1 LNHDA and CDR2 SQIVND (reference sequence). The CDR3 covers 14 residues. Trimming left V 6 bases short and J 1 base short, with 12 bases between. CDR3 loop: CASRPRTANTEAFF. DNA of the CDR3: TGTGCCAGTAGACCGCGGACAGCGAACACTGAAGCTTTCTTT. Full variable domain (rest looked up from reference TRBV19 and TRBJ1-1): DGGITQSPKYLFRKEGQNVTLSCEQNLNHDAMYWYRQDPGQGLRLIYYSQIVNDFQKGDIAEGYSVSREKKESFPLTVTSAQKNPTAFYLCASRPRTANTEAFFGQGTRLTVV.

CDR3 bases: TGCGCCAGCAGCCCGGGGTCTAGCGGGAACTCCTACGAGCAGTACTTC. Translated, it gives CASSPGSSGNSYEQYF. The chain combines TRBV5-1 with TRBJ2-7, with 9 bases aligning to TRBD2. J gave up 0 bases and V 4 bases, and 8 bases lay outside the gene matches. CDR1 is SGHRS and CDR2 is YFSETQ in the germline V gene. The CDR3 consists of 16 residues.

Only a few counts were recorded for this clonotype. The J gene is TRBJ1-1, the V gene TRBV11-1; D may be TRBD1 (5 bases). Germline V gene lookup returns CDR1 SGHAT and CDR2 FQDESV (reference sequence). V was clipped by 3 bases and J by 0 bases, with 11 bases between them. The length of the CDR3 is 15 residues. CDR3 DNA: TGTGCCAGCAGCTTCAGTGCAGGGATGAACACTGAAGCTTTCTTT. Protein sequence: CASSFSAGMNTEAFF.

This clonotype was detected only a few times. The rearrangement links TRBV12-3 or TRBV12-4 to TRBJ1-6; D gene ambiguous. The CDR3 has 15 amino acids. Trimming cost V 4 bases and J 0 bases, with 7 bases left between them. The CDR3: CASSSKSSYNSPLHF. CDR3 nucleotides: TGTGCCAGCAGTTCAAAAAGCTCCTATAATTCACCCCTCCACTTT.

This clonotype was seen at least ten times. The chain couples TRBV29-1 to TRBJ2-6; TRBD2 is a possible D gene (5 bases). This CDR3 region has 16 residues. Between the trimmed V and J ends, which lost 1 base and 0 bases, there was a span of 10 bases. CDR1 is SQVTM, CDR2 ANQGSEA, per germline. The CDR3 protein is CSVEASGRSGANVLTF. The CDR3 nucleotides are TGCAGCGTTGAAGCCAGCGGTCGCTCTGGGGCCAACGTCCTGACTTTC.

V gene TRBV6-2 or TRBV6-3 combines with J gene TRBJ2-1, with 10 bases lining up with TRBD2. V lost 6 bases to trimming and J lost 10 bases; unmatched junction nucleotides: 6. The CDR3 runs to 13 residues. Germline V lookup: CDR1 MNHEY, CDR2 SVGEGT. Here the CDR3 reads CASSRRLAGEQFF. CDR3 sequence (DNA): TGTGCCAGCAGCCGCAGACTAGCGGGCGAGCAGTTCTTC.